This T cell receptor beta chain was captured by sequencing in a study of shared clonotypes between healthy human individuals. The CDR3 runs 15 residues. CDR1 MNHNS and CDR2 SASEGT come from the germline V gene. V lost 6 bases, J lost 1 base, and 13 bases lay in between. Regarding this clone: Its antigen is not identified.

Repertoires were generated with immunoSEQ multiplex PCR, while TCRdb's copy carries only in-frame clones and drops some. The table has millions of clones, around nine tenths seen once; the top ten hold 0.14%. A CD45RA-negative memory subset and a CD45RA+ naive subset were separated from the CD4+ cells. Regarding the study as a whole: Inspection by rarefaction showed sorted-subset sequencing to be incomplete despite large depth.

Material for sequencing was naive CD4+ T cells sorted from blood. Subset given: CD45RA+ positively selected. The receptor was isolated from a man aged 18 to 30 in good health. The V and J genes are TRBV6-1 and TRBJ1-5; maybe TRBD1 (5 bases). This chain's CDR3 is CASRLEGLSNQPQHF. DNA of the CDR3: TGTGCCAGCAGGTTGGAGGGGCTGAGCAATCAGCCCCAGCATTTT.